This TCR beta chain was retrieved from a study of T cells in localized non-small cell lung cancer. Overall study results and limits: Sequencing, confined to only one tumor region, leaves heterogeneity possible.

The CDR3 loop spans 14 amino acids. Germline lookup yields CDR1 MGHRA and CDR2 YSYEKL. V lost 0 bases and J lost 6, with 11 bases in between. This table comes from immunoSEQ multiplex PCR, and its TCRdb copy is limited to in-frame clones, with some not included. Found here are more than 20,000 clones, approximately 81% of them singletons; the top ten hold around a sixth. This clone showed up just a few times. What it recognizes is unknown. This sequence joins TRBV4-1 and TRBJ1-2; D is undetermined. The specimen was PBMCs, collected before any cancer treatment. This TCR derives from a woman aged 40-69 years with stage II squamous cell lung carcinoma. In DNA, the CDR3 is TGCGCCAGCAGCCAAGAGGGTAGTAGGGATGGCTACACCTTC. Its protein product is CASSQEGSRDGYTF.